What follows are 9 T cell receptor beta chains derived from one specimen sequenced in a study of identical twins. Using its own MiXCR run on the 5' RACE reads, TCRdb lists one record per CDR3 protein. This table holds 600,000 to 850,000 distinct CDR3 sequences, over 15% found once. A further study also used this sample, focusing on T cells expressing NK-cell markers.

The sample consisted of PBMCs. These receptors all stem from a woman younger than 35 in good health.

The CDR3 DNA sequence: TGCAGCGTTGTGGACAGGGGGAGGTACGAGCAGTACTTC. Protein product: CSVVDRGRYEQYF. The V call is TRBV29-1, the J call TRBJ2-7, with 10 bases that match TRBD1. V shed 4 bases, J shed 4 bases, and the junction held 4 bases outside the gene matches. Germline V lookup: CDR1 SQVTM, CDR2 ANQGSEA. The CDR3 is made up of 13 amino acids.

This clonotype was counted between two and nine times. The V and J genes are TRBV4-3 and TRBJ2-1, with D perhaps TRBD1 or TRBD2 (6 bases each). The germline V and J ends were trimmed by 0 bases and 4 bases, with 16 bases remaining between them. CDR3 length equals 17 residues. Germline CDR1 is LGHNA and CDR2 is YSLEER. CDR3 sequence reads: CASSQEYTGATYNEQFF. Written as DNA, the CDR3 is TGCGCCAGCAGCCAAGAATATACGGGGGCAACTTACAATGAGCAGTTCTTC.

This clonotype appeared a few times. A clone one base away is much larger, so this may be a read error. The chain is built from TRBV4-3 and TRBJ2-7, with D uncertain. CDR1 LGHNA and CDR2 YSLEER come from the germline V gene. This CDR3 is 15 amino acids long. The CDR3 sequence is CACSQDVAISYEQYF. In DNA, the CDR3 is TGCGCCTGCAGCCAAGACGTGGCCATCTCCTACGAGCAGTACTTC.

This clonotype was counted ten times or more. The gene calls are TRBV12-3 or TRBV12-4 and TRBJ1-5, with 8 bases fitting TRBD1. The CDR3 contains 14 residues. V gave up 5 bases and J gave up 5 bases; unmatched junction bases: 5. The CDR3 loop reads CASSHTGGHQPQHF. In DNA, the CDR3 is TGTGCCAGCAGTCATACAGGGGGTCATCAGCCCCAGCATTTT.

This clonotype was counted a few times. This chain links TRBV7-9 with TRBJ2-7; TRBD2 matches 15 bases. The CDR3 length is 16 residues. J was trimmed by 6 bases and V by 5 bases; bases with no gene match: 8. Germline CDR1 is SEHNR and CDR2 is FQNEAQ (reference sequence). The DNA of the CDR3 is TGTGCCAGCAGCCCCGGGACTAGCGGGGGGCCTCGCGAGCAGTACTTC. This codes for CASSPGTSGGPREQYF.

The chain combines TRBV13 with TRBJ2-2, with 7 nucleotides matching TRBD1. The junction had 12 bases not matched to a gene; V was cut back by 5 bases and J by 9 bases. Germline V gene sequence: CDR1 PRHDT, CDR2 FYEKMQ (reference sequence). The CDR3 extends over 15 amino acids. The CDR3 protein is CASSATGQNMRELFF. CDR3 DNA sequence: TGTGCCAGCAGCGCTACGGGACAGAATATGCGGGAGCTGTTTTTT.

This clonotype was counted only a few times. The chain couples TRBV6-5 to TRBJ2-5, with a possible D match to TRBD2 (5 bases). The CDR3 totals 14 residues. Germline V gene lookup returns CDR1 MNHEY and CDR2 SVGAGI. V was trimmed by 2 bases and J by 5 bases, leaving 12 bases between them. In DNA form, the CDR3 reads TGTGCCAGCAGTTACGAGGGTTACTTCGAGACCCAGTACTTC. It yields the protein CASSYEGYFETQYF.

This CDR3 reads CAIKASGYTDTQYF. The CDR3 DNA follows: TGTGCCATCAAGGCTAGCGGGTACACAGATACGCAGTATTTT. V usage is TRBV10-3 and J usage is TRBJ2-3; 8 nucleotides match TRBD2. Per the germline V gene, CDR1 is ENHRY and CDR2 is SYGVKD. Trimming removed 7 bases from V and 2 bases from J; junction bases left unmatched: 5. CDR3 length: 14 amino acids.

This clonotype turned up a few times. The rearrangement uses TRBV3-1 and TRBJ2-2; D may correspond to TRBD1 or TRBD2 (5 bases each). From germline, CDR1 is LGHDT and CDR2 YNNKEL (reference sequence). With 0 bases removed from V and 7 bases from J, the gap between germline ends came to 6 bases. This CDR3 region has 13 residues. In nucleotides, the CDR3 is TGTGCCAGCAGCCAAGAGAGGGGCGGGGAGCTGTTTTTT. It translates to CASSQERGGELFF.